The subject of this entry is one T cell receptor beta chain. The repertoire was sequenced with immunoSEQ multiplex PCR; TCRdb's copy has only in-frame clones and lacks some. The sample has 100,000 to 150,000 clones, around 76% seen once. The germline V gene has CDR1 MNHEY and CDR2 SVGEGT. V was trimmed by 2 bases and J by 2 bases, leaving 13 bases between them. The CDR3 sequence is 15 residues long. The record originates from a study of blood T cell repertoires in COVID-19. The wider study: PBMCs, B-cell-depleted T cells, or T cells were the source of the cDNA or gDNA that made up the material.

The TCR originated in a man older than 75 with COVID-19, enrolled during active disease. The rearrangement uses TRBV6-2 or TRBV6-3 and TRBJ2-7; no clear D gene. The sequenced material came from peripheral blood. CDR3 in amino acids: CASSYRGSWAYEQYF. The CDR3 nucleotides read TGTGCCAGCAGTTACAGAGGATCATGGGCCTACGAGCAGTACTTC.